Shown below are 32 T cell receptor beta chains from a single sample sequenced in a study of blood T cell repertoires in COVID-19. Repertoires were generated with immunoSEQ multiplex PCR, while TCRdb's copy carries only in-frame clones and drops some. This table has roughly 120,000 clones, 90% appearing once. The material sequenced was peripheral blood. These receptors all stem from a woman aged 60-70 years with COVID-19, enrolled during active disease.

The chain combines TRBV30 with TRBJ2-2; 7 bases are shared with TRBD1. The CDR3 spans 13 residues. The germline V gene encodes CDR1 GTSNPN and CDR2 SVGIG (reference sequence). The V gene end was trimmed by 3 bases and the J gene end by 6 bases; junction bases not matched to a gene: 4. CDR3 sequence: CAWRTTGSGELFF. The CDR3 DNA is TGTGCCTGGAGGACGACAGGGTCCGGGGAGCTGTTTTTT.

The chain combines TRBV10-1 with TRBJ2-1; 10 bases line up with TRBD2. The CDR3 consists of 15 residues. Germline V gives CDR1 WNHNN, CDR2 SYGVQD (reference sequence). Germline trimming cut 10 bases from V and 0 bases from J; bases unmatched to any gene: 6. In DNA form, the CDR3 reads TGCGCCACCGCTAGCGGGGGCCACTCCTACAATGAGCAGTTCTTC. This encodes CATASGGHSYNEQFF.

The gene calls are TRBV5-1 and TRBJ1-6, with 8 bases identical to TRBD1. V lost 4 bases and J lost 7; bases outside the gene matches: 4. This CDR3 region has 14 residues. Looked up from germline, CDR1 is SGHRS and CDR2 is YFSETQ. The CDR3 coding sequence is TGCGCCAGCAGCCCTGACAGGGGAAATTCACCCCTCCACTTT. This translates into CASSPDRGNSPLHF.

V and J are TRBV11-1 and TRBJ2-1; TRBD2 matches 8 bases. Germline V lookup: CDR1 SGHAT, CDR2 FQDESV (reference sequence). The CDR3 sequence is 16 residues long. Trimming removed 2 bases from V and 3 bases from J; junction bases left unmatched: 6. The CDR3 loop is CASSLFGRGVYNEQFF. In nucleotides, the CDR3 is TGTGCCAGCAGCTTATTCGGGCGGGGGGTCTACAATGAGCAGTTCTTC.

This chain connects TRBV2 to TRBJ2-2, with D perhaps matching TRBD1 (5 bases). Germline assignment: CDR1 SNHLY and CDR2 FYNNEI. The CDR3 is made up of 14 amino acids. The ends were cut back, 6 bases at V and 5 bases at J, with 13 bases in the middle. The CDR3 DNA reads TGTGCCAGCAGGGGGCAGGGTTGGACCGGGGAGCTGTTTTTT. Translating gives CASRGQGWTGELFF.

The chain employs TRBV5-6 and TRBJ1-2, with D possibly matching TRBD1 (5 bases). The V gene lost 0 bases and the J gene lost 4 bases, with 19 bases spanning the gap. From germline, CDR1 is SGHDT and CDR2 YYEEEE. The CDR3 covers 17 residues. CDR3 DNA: TGTGCCAGCAGCTTGGTCTCGCGGGACGACATCGGCTATGGCTACACCTTC. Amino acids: CASSLVSRDDIGYGYTF.

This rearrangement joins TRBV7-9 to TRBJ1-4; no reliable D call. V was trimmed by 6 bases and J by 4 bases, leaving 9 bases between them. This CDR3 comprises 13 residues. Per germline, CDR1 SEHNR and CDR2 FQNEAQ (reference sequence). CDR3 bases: TGTGCCAGCAGACGCGGAGGTAATGAAAAACTGTTTTTT. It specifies CASRRGGNEKLFF.

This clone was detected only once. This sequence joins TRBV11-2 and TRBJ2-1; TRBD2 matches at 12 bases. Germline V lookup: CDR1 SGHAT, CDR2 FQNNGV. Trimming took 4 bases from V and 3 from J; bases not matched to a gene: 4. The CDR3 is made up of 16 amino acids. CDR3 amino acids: CASSSELAGGYNEQFF. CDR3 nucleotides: TGTGCCAGCAGCTCCGAACTAGCGGGGGGCTACAATGAGCAGTTCTTC.

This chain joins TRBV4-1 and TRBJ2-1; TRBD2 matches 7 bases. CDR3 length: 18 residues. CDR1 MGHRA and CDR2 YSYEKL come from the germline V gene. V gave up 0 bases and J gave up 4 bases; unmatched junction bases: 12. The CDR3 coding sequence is TGCGCCAGCAGCCAAGATACCAGCGGGGAAACAATTTACAATGAGCAGTTCTTC. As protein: CASSQDTSGETIYNEQFF.

The DNA of the CDR3 is TGTGCCACCAGCAGAGGGGAAGACGGGGATACGAGGTACTTC. The encoded protein is CATSRGEDGDTRYF. The rearrangement links TRBV15 to TRBJ2-7, with D possibly being TRBD2 (5 bases). The V gene's germline CDR1 is LNHNV and CDR2 YYDKDF (reference sequence). This CDR3 is built from 14 residues. V was shortened by 1 base and J by 12 bases, with 19 bases between the two germline ends.

The CDR3 coding sequence is TGCGCCAGCTCGCAGGGGCAGCTCGAGCTGGGAAACACCATATATTTT. Its translation: CASSQGQLELGNTIYF. The V gene is TRBV5-1, the J gene TRBJ1-3; the D gene is possibly TRBD1 (6 bases). Trimming removed 7 bases from V and 4 bases from J, with 21 bases in between. This CDR3 is built from 16 residues. Germline lookup yields CDR1 SGHRS and CDR2 YFSETQ. The full variable domain, its missing parts supplied by reference TRBV5-1 and TRBJ1-3, is KAGVTQTPRYLIKTRGQQVTLSCSPISGHRSVSWYQQTPGQGLQFLFEYFSETQRNKGNFPGRFSGRQFSNSRSEMNVSTLELGDSALYLCASSQGQLELGNTIYFGEGSWLTVV.

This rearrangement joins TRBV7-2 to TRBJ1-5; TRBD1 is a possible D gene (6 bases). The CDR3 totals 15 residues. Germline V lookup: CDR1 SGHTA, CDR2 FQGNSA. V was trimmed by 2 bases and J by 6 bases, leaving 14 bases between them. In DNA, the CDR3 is TGTGCCAGCAGCTTATTAGGGGGGGACGCTCAGCCCCAGCATTTT. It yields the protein CASSLLGGDAQPQHF.

The CDR3 loop reads CASSNLRNTEAFF. In DNA form, the CDR3 reads TGTGCCAGTAGTAACTTAAGGAACACTGAAGCTTTCTTT. The chain has TRBV19 and TRBJ1-1, with unresolved D. CDR3 length: 13 residues. Looked up from germline, CDR1 is LNHDA and CDR2 is SQIVND (reference sequence). Trimming took off 4 bases at V and 1 base at J, with 7 bases between the two ends.

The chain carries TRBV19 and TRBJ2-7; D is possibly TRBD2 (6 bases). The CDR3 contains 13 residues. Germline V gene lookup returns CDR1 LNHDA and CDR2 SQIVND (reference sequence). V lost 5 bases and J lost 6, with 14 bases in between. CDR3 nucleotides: TGTGCCAGTAGTCTATTCGCCGGGGGCGAGCAGTACTTC. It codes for CASSLFAGGEQYF.

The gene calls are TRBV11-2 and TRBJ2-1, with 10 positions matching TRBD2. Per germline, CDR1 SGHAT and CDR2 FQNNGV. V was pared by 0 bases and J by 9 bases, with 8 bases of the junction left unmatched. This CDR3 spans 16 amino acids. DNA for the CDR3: TGTGCCAGCAGCTTAGAAGGCCTAGCGGGGGTATCTGAGCAGTTCTTC. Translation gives CASSLEGLAGVSEQFF.

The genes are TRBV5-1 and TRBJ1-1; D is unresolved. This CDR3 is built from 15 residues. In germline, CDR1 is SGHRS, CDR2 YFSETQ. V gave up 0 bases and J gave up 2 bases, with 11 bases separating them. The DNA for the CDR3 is TGCGCCAGCAGCTTGGGACCCAGAGGTAACACTGAAGCTTTCTTT. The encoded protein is CASSLGPRGNTEAFF.

CDR3 nucleotide sequence: TGTGCCAGCAGTTTATCCTTTGGACTTGAAAAACTGTTTTTT. It encodes CASSLSFGLEKLFF. The rearrangement links TRBV27 to TRBJ1-4; D is unresolved. The CDR3 is 14 amino acids. Trimming stripped 0 bases from V and 7 bases from J, with 9 bases between. Germline CDR1 MNHEY, CDR2 SMNVEV (reference sequence).

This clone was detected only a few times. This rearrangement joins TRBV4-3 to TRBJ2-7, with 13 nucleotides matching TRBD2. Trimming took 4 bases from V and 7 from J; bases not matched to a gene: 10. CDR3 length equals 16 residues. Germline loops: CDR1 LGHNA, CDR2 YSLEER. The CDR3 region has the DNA TGCGCCAGCAGCCCTGGGACTAGCGGGGTTGGAGGTGAGCAGTACTTC. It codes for CASSPGTSGVGGEQYF.

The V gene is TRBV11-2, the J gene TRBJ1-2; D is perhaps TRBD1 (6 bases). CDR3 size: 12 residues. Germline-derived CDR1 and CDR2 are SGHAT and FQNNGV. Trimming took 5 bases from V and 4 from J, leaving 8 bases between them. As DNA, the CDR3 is TGTGCCAGCAGCGAGGACAGCTATGGCTACACCTTC. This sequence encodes CASSEDSYGYTF.

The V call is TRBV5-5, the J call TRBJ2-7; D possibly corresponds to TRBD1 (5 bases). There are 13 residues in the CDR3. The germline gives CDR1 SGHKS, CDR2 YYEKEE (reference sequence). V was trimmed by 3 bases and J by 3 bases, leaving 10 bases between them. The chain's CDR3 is CASSWGEYYEQYF. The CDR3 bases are TGTGCCAGCAGCTGGGGCGAGTACTACGAGCAGTACTTC.

CDR3 nucleotides: TGTGCCAGCTCACCACTTTCTAGCGGGGGCCGCCCCAGCTGGGAGCTGTTTTTT. It encodes CASSPLSSGGRPSWELFF. The chain combines TRBV18 with TRBJ2-2, with 10 bases that match TRBD2. The junction had 14 bases not matched to a gene; V was cut back by 1 base and J by 9 bases. This CDR3 region has 18 residues. In germline, CDR1 is KGHSH, CDR2 LQKENI.

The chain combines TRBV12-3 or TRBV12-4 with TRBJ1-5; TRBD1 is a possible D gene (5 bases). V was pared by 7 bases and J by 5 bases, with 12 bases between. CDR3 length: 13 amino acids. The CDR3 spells CASTLSGDQPQHF. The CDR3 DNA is TGTGCCAGCACTTTGTCGGGGGATCAGCCCCAGCATTTT.

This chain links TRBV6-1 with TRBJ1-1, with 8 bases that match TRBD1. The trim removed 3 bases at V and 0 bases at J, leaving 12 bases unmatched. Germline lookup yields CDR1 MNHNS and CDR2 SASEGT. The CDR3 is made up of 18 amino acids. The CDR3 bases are TGTGCCAGCAGTGACGGTGGGCTAAGGGACAGGATGAACACTGAAGCTTTCTTT. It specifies CASSDGGLRDRMNTEAFF.

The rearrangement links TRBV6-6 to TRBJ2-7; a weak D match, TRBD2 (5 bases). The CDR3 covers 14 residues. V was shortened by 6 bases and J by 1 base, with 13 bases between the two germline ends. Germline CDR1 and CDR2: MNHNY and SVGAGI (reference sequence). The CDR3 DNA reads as TGTGCCAGCAGAAAAACACGGGATTCCTACGAGCAGTACTTC. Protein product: CASRKTRDSYEQYF.

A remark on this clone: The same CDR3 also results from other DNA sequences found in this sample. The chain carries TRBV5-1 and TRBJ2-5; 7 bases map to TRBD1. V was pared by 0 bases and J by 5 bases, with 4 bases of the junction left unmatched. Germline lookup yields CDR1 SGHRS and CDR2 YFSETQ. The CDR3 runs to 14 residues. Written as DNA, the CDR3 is TGCGCCAGCAGCTTGGGACAGGGCGGCGAGACCCAGTACTTC. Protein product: CASSLGQGGETQYF.

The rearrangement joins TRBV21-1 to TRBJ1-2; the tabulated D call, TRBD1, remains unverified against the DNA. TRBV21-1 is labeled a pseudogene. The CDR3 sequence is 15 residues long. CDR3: CASSKGPRGLEGYTF. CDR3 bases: TGTGCCAGCAGCAAAGGTCCAAGGGGGCTTGAAGGCTACACCTTC.

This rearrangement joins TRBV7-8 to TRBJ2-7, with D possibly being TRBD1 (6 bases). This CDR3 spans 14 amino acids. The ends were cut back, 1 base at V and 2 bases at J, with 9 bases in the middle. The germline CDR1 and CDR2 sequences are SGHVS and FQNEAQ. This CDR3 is CASSLVDSAYEQYF. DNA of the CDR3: TGTGCCAGCAGCTTAGTGGACAGCGCCTACGAGCAGTACTTC.

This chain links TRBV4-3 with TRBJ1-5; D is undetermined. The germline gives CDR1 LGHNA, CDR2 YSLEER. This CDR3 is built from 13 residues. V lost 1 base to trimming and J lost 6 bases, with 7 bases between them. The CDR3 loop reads CASSQAPSQPQHF. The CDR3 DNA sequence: TGCGCCAGCAGCCAAGCCCCGAGTCAGCCCCAGCATTTT.

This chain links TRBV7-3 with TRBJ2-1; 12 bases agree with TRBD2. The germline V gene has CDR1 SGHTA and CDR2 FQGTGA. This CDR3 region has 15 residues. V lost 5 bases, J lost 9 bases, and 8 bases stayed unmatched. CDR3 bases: TGTGCCAGCAGCATGACTAGCGGGGGAAGGGGTGAGCAGTTCTTC. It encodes CASSMTSGGRGEQFF.

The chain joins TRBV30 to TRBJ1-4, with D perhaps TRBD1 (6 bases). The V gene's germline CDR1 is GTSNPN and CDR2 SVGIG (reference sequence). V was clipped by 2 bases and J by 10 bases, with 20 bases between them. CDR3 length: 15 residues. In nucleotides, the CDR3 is TGTGCCTGGAGTTTCACCACAGGGTCTGTTGGAAAACTGTTTTTT. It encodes CAWSFTTGSVGKLFF.

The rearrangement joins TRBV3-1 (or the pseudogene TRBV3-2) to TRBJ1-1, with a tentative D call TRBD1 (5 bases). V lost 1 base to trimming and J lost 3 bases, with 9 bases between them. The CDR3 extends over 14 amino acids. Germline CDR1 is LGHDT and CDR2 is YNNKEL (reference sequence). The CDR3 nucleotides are TGTGCCAGCAGCCAAGCCAGGGCACACACTGAAGCTTTCTTT. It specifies CASSQARAHTEAFF.

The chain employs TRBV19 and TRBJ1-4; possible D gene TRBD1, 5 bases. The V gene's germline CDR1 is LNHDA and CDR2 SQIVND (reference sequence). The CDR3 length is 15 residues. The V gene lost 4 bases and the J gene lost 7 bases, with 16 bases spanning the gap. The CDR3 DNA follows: TGTGCCAGTAGTACCCGGGAGTTTGGGGGTGAAAAACTGTTTTTT. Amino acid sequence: CASSTREFGGEKLFF.